These T cell receptor beta chains were read from a single sample in a study of shared clonotypes between healthy human individuals. Libraries were prepared by immunoSEQ multiplex PCR; TCRdb keeps only in-frame clonotypes and omits some of them. The repertoire holds 950,000 to 1,300,000 clones, more than 65% seen once, with over 1.3% in the top ten. Sequencing input: memory CD4+ T cells sorted from blood. Receptors were obtained from a man aged 18-30 years in good health. Both conserved end residues are part of each CDR3. The D gene is left open where the match is weak. Not all rows give a size; the values are once, few, many and, for expanded clones, a class.

cdr3_nt: TGTGCCACCAGCAGAGATAGAGTAGCGGAGGCGAGGATCTACGAGCAGTACTTC
cdr3_aa: CATSRDRVAEARIYEQYF
d_call: NA
clone_size: NA
v_call: TRBV15
j_call: TRBJ2-7

cdr3_nt: TGTGCCAGCGGCTTGGAAGCGGACCCCTACTTCGGTGAGCAGTTCTTC
cdr3_aa: CASGLEADPYFGEQFF
d_call: NA
clone_size: NA
v_call: TRBV5-6
j_call: TRBJ2-1

cdr3_nt: TGTGCCAGCAGCCCATGGGCCCTGAACACTGAAGCTTTCTTT
cdr3_aa: CASSPWALNTEAFF
d_call: NA
clone_size: few
v_call: TRBV6-1
j_call: TRBJ1-1

cdr3_nt: TGCAGTCCCTCTGGCACCGGGGAGCTGTTTTTT
cdr3_aa: CSPSGTGELFF
d_call: NA
clone_size: NA
v_call: TRBV20-1
j_call: TRBJ2-2

cdr3_nt: TGTGCCAGCAGCTTGGGGACAGTCACTGAAGCTTTCTTT
cdr3_aa: CASSLGTVTEAFF
d_call: NA
clone_size: NA
v_call: TRBV5-6
j_call: TRBJ1-1

cdr3_nt: TGTGCCAGCAGCTGGGGGGGCGGAGGAGGGAGGTTTAATGAGCAGTTCTTC
cdr3_aa: CASSWGGGGGRFNEQFF
d_call: NA
clone_size: few
v_call: TRBV7-6
j_call: TRBJ2-1

cdr3_nt: TGTGCCAGCAGCCTCAGATCCGAGCAGTACTTC
cdr3_aa: CASSLRSEQYF
d_call: NA
clone_size: NA
v_call: TRBV28
j_call: TRBJ2-7

cdr3_nt: TGTGCCAGTAGTTCCAGGGACAGGGCTCGGATGCATGAGCAGTTCTTC
cdr3_aa: CASSSRDRARMHEQFF
d_call: TRBD1
clone_size: NA
v_call: TRBV19
j_call: TRBJ2-1

cdr3_nt: TGTGCCAGCAGACACCGACAGGGGCAAAAAGCTTTCTTT
cdr3_aa: CASRHRQGQKAFF
d_call: TRBD1
clone_size: NA
v_call: TRBV6-5
j_call: TRBJ1-1

cdr3_nt: TGCAGCGTTTTCCCCGCTGGGGCCAACGTCCTGACTTTC
cdr3_aa: CSVFPAGANVLTF
d_call: NA
clone_size: NA
v_call: TRBV29-1
j_call: TRBJ2-6

cdr3_nt: TGTGCCTGGAGTAGCGGGGGGTTCTCCTACGAGCAGTACTTC
cdr3_aa: CAWSSGGFSYEQYF
d_call: TRBD2
clone_size: few
v_call: TRBV30
j_call: TRBJ2-7

cdr3_nt: TGTGCCTGGAGTGTAGGACTCGGGATGAACACTGAAGCTTTCTTT
cdr3_aa: CAWSVGLGMNTEAFF
d_call: NA
clone_size: NA
v_call: TRBV30
j_call: TRBJ1-1

cdr3_nt: TGTGCCAGCGGACCTCGGGGGGCGGGATCACCCCTCCACTTT
cdr3_aa: CASGPRGAGSPLHF
d_call: NA
clone_size: NA
v_call: TRBV27
j_call: TRBJ1-6

cdr3_nt: TGTGCCTGGAGACGGGGAGAGCGGACAGATACGCAGTATTTT
cdr3_aa: CAWRRGERTDTQYF
d_call: NA
clone_size: NA
v_call: TRBV30
j_call: TRBJ2-3

cdr3_nt: TGTGCCAGCAGTCTCCCCGGGGGTCGCTCCTACGAGCAGTACTTC
cdr3_aa: CASSLPGGRSYEQYF
d_call: NA
clone_size: NA
v_call: TRBV5-4
j_call: TRBJ2-7

cdr3_nt: TGTGCCAGCAGCAGGGGAGGGACAGGGGGTGTTCTTAACATTCAGTACTTC
cdr3_aa: CASSRGGTGGVLNIQYF
d_call: TRBD1
clone_size: NA
v_call: TRBV5-5
j_call: TRBJ2-4

cdr3_nt: TGCGCCAGCAGCTTGGATTGGACTAGAGGCACAGATACGCAGTATTTT
cdr3_aa: CASSLDWTRGTDTQYF
d_call: TRBD2
clone_size: NA
v_call: TRBV5-1
j_call: TRBJ2-3

cdr3_nt: TGTGCCAGCAGCATTGGAGGGCCTGGGGCCAACGTCCTGACTTTC
cdr3_aa: CASSIGGPGANVLTF
d_call: NA
clone_size: once
v_call: TRBV9
j_call: TRBJ2-6

cdr3_nt: TGCGCCAGCAGCGCCGAGACAGGGGGTATTTCACCCCTCCACTTT
cdr3_aa: CASSAETGGISPLHF
d_call: TRBD1
clone_size: few
v_call: TRBV5-1
j_call: TRBJ1-6

cdr3_nt: TGTGCCAGCAGTAGGGAGACAGGAATGAACACTGAAGCTTTCTTT
cdr3_aa: CASSRETGMNTEAFF
d_call: NA
clone_size: NA
v_call: TRBV27
j_call: TRBJ1-1

cdr3_nt: TGTGCCAGCAGTGAGGCAGGGCTAGGGGGGTACTATGGCTACACCTTC
cdr3_aa: CASSEAGLGGYYGYTF
d_call: NA
clone_size: NA
v_call: TRBV25-1
j_call: TRBJ1-2

cdr3_nt: TGTGCCAGCAGACCGAGACAGGGAGGCACTGAAGCTTTCTTT
cdr3_aa: CASRPRQGGTEAFF
d_call: TRBD1
clone_size: NA
v_call: TRBV2
j_call: TRBJ1-1

cdr3_nt: TGTGCCATCAGTGACAACATGATCACAGATACGCAGTATTTT
cdr3_aa: CAISDNMITDTQYF
d_call: NA
clone_size: once
v_call: TRBV10-3
j_call: TRBJ2-3

cdr3_nt: TGTGCCAGCAGCCCCGACCTCCCCTACGAGCAGTACTTC
cdr3_aa: CASSPDLPYEQYF
d_call: NA
clone_size: NA
v_call: TRBV7-9
j_call: TRBJ2-7

cdr3_nt: TGTGCCAGCAGCTCGGCGGGGGGCTCTGGTGAAAAACTGTTTTTT
cdr3_aa: CASSSAGGSGEKLFF
d_call: NA
clone_size: NA
v_call: TRBV5-6
j_call: TRBJ1-4

cdr3_nt: TGTGCCAGCAGCTCCCTAGGACAGCACACCGGGGAGCTGTTTTTT
cdr3_aa: CASSSLGQHTGELFF
d_call: NA
clone_size: NA
v_call: TRBV7-3
j_call: TRBJ2-2

cdr3_nt: TGTGCCAGCAGCGTAGGGAGACAGGGGAAAGGAGAGAACACCGGGGAGCTGTTTTTT
cdr3_aa: CASSVGRQGKGENTGELFF
d_call: TRBD1
clone_size: few
v_call: TRBV9
j_call: TRBJ2-2

cdr3_nt: TGTGCCAGCAGCTCGACTAGCGGGAGGGGAAAAAACATTCAGTACTTC
cdr3_aa: CASSSTSGRGKNIQYF
d_call: TRBD2
clone_size: NA
v_call: TRBV6-6
j_call: TRBJ2-4

cdr3_nt: TGCGCCAGCAGCCCCGACACAGATACGCAGTATTTT
cdr3_aa: CASSPDTDTQYF
d_call: NA
clone_size: once
v_call: TRBV5-1
j_call: TRBJ2-3

cdr3_nt: TGCGCCAGCAGCCGAGGGGACAGCCAAGAGACCCAGTACTTC
cdr3_aa: CASSRGDSQETQYF
d_call: TRBD1
clone_size: NA
v_call: TRBV5-1
j_call: TRBJ2-5

cdr3_nt: TGTGCCAGTAGTAGCCTAGCGGGGGGGTTGACCTACAATGAGCAGTTCTTC
cdr3_aa: CASSSLAGGLTYNEQFF
d_call: TRBD2
clone_size: NA
v_call: TRBV19
j_call: TRBJ2-1

cdr3_nt: TGCGCCAGCAGCCCGAATAGCGGGATCGGATACAATGAGCAGTTCTTC
cdr3_aa: CASSPNSGIGYNEQFF
d_call: TRBD2
clone_size: NA
v_call: TRBV4-3
j_call: TRBJ2-1

cdr3_nt: TGTGCCAGCAGCTTAGCTGGGACAGGCAAGCAGTATTTT
cdr3_aa: CASSLAGTGKQYF
d_call: TRBD1
clone_size: NA
v_call: TRBV11-2
j_call: TRBJ2-3

cdr3_nt: TGTGCCATATCTTCGGCGGGGGGGCTCAATGAGCAGTTCTTC
cdr3_aa: CAISSAGGLNEQFF
d_call: TRBD2
clone_size: NA
v_call: TRBV10-3
j_call: TRBJ2-1

cdr3_nt: TGTGCCAGCGCCTTGGACCAGGGGCTGAGCACAGATACGCAGTATTTT
cdr3_aa: CASALDQGLSTDTQYF
d_call: NA
clone_size: NA
v_call: TRBV7-9
j_call: TRBJ2-3

cdr3_nt: TGTGCCAGTAGTATAGCCCCCAGGTCCACCGGGGAGCTGTTTTTT
cdr3_aa: CASSIAPRSTGELFF
d_call: NA
clone_size: NA
v_call: TRBV19
j_call: TRBJ2-2

cdr3_nt: TGTGCCAGCAGCCCGGACGGAGGCTCCTACAATGAGCAGTTCTTC
cdr3_aa: CASSPDGGSYNEQFF
d_call: NA
clone_size: NA
v_call: TRBV7-3
j_call: TRBJ2-1

cdr3_nt: TGTGCCAGCAGTTTGGGACAGCTTAACACTGAAGCTTTCTTT
cdr3_aa: CASSLGQLNTEAFF
d_call: TRBD1
clone_size: once
v_call: TRBV6-5
j_call: TRBJ1-1

cdr3_nt: TGTGCCAGTAATTCCCGGGACAGGGGAGGAACTGAAGCTTTCTTT
cdr3_aa: CASNSRDRGGTEAFF
d_call: TRBD1
clone_size: NA
v_call: TRBV19
j_call: TRBJ1-1

cdr3_nt: TGTGCCAGCAGCTTAGATGGGACTAGCTCAGATACGCAGTATTTT
cdr3_aa: CASSLDGTSSDTQYF
d_call: TRBD2
clone_size: NA
v_call: TRBV7-8
j_call: TRBJ2-3

cdr3_nt: TGTGCCAGTAGACAAAACAGGGGGGAGGTCTCTGGGGCCAACGTCCTGACTTTC
cdr3_aa: CASRQNRGEVSGANVLTF
d_call: TRBD1
clone_size: few
v_call: TRBV19
j_call: TRBJ2-6

cdr3_nt: TGTGCCAGCAGTGAAGCCTACCGTGGGACTAGCGGCTACGAGCAGTACTTC
cdr3_aa: CASSEAYRGTSGYEQYF
d_call: TRBD2
clone_size: NA
v_call: TRBV6-1
j_call: TRBJ2-7

cdr3_nt: TGTGCCAGCAGCTTAAGACTAAATTCACCCCTCCACTTT
cdr3_aa: CASSLRLNSPLHF
d_call: NA
clone_size: NA
v_call: TRBV7-2
j_call: TRBJ1-6

cdr3_nt: TGTGCCAGCAGCCACCCAGCGCGGAAAGCCTACGAGCAGTACTTC
cdr3_aa: CASSHPARKAYEQYF
d_call: NA
clone_size: few
v_call: TRBV7-9
j_call: TRBJ2-7

cdr3_nt: TGTGCCAGCAGTTTTAGGGGAGTTAGCACAGATACGCAGTATTTT
cdr3_aa: CASSFRGVSTDTQYF
d_call: NA
clone_size: NA
v_call: TRBV27
j_call: TRBJ2-3

cdr3_nt: TGCGCCAGCAGCTGGAGGGGAAGGGACGAGCAGTACTTC
cdr3_aa: CASSWRGRDEQYF
d_call: NA
clone_size: few
v_call: TRBV5-1
j_call: TRBJ2-7

cdr3_nt: TGTGCCAGCAGTTCCGGGACTAGCAATGGGAATGAGCAGTTCTTC
cdr3_aa: CASSSGTSNGNEQFF
d_call: TRBD2
clone_size: NA
v_call: TRBV6-5
j_call: TRBJ2-1

cdr3_nt: TGTGCCAGCACAAGGCGGGTCATTTATGGCTACACCTTC
cdr3_aa: CASTRRVIYGYTF
d_call: NA
clone_size: once
v_call: TRBV2
j_call: TRBJ1-2

cdr3_nt: TGTGCCAGCAGCTCCGAATGGCTATTGGCCAGTAATTCACCCCTCCACTTT
cdr3_aa: CASSSEWLLASNSPLHF
d_call: NA
clone_size: NA
v_call: TRBV5-6
j_call: TRBJ1-6